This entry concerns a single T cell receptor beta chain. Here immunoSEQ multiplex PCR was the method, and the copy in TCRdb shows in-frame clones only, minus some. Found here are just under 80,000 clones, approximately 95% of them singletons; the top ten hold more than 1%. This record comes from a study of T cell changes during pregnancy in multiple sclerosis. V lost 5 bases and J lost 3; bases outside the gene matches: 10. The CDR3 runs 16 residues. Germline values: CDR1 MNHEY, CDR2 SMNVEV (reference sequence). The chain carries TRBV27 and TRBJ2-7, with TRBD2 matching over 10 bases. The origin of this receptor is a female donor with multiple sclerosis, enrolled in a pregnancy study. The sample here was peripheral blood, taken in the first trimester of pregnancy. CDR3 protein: CASSPTSGPALYEQYF. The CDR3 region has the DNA TGTGCCAGCAGTCCGACTAGCGGGCCAGCCCTCTACGAGCAGTACTTC.